Following are 24 T cell receptor beta chains from one sample sequenced in a study of blood T cell repertoires in COVID-19. Sequencing was performed with immunoSEQ multiplex PCR; in TCRdb, only in-frame clones are kept and a portion is missing. The profile shows hundreds of thousands of clones, 80% to 90% of them singletons. The specimen sequenced was PBMCs or T cells enriched from blood (not recorded which). The receptors were sampled from a man aged 25-45 years who had recovered from COVID-19.

V and J are TRBV18 and TRBJ2-4, with TRBD1 matching over 9 bases. V lost 2 bases, J lost 5 bases, and 7 bases stayed unmatched. The germline V gene has CDR1 KGHSH and CDR2 LQKENI. The CDR3 sequence is 16 residues long. Here the CDR3 reads CASSPSVGQGQNIQYF. As DNA, the CDR3 is TGTGCCAGCTCACCATCCGTCGGACAGGGGCAAAACATTCAGTACTTC. The full variable domain, in which reference TRBV18 and TRBJ2-4 provide the parts outside the CDR3, is NAGVMQNPRHLVRRRGQEARLRCSPMKGHSHVYWYRQLPEEGLKFMVYLQKENIIDESGMPKERFSAEFPKEGPSILRIQQVVRGDSAAYFCASSPSVGQGQNIQYFGAGTRLSVL.

The genes are TRBV10-3 and TRBJ1-1, with 8 bases matching TRBD1. This CDR3 region has 14 residues. Unmatched junction bases numbered 7, after V lost 4 bases and J lost 6 bases. Germline V gene data show CDR1 as ENHRY and CDR2 as SYGVKD. The CDR3 nucleotides are TGTGCCATCAGTGGAACAGGGGGGAGGTCTGAAGCTTTCTTT. Its protein is CAISGTGGRSEAFF.

This chain joins TRBV5-5 and TRBJ2-1; 10 nucleotides line up with TRBD2. With 4 bases clipped from V and 0 bases from J, the junction kept 7 bases outside the gene matches. Looked up from germline, CDR1 is SGHKS and CDR2 is YYEKEE (reference sequence). The CDR3 runs 17 residues. The CDR3, as DNA: TGTGCCAGCAGCCGTAGCGGGGGGCCCAGCTCCTACAATGAGCAGTTCTTC. Translation gives CASSRSGGPSSYNEQFF.

The chain carries TRBV4-2 and TRBJ2-5; 9 positions match TRBD2. The CDR3 length is 14 residues. Germline V gene sequence: CDR1 LGHNA, CDR2 YNFKEQ. V dropped 1 base and J dropped 3; count of bases not matched to a gene: 0. CDR3: CASSQGTSEETQYF. In nucleotides, the CDR3 is TGTGCCAGCAGCCAAGGGACTAGCGAAGAGACCCAGTACTTC.

The chain couples TRBV7-9 to TRBJ1-1; D uncertain. This CDR3 spans 15 amino acids. CDR1 and CDR2 from the germline V gene are SEHNR and FQNEAQ (reference sequence). V was shortened by 2 bases and J by 1 base, with 11 bases between the two germline ends. CDR3 in amino acids: CASSLRQVGNTEAFF. The CDR3 DNA sequence: TGTGCCAGCAGCTTACGTCAGGTGGGGAACACTGAAGCTTTCTTT. The whole variable domain, remainder taken from reference TRBV7-9 and TRBJ1-1, is DTGVSQNPRHKITKRGQNVTFRCDPISEHNRLYWYRQTLGQGPEFLTYFQNEAQLEKSRLLSDRFSAERPKGSFSTLEIQRTEQGDSAMYLCASSLRQVGNTEAFFGQGTRLTVV.

The chain carries TRBV2 and TRBJ2-7; tentative D call: TRBD2 (6 bases). Germline CDR1 is SNHLY and CDR2 is FYNNEI. The CDR3 covers 16 residues. V gave up 6 bases and J gave up 7 bases, with 25 bases separating them. The CDR3 coding sequence is TGTGCCAGCAGCGGGATTCGACGGACCCTCGCGGGGGAGCAGTACTTC. This translates into CASSGIRRTLAGEQYF.

The chain couples TRBV2 to TRBJ1-4; 7 nucleotides agree with TRBD1. Germline values: CDR1 SNHLY, CDR2 FYNNEI. V lost 6 bases, J lost 4 bases, and 5 bases stayed unmatched. There are 14 residues in the CDR3. CDR3 sequence (DNA): TGTGCCAGCAGGCGGGACAGAAATAATGAAAAACTGTTTTTT. This codes for CASRRDRNNEKLFF. Looking up the rest from reference TRBV2 and TRBJ1-4 gives the full variable domain: EPEVTQTPSHQVTQMGQEVILRCVPISNHLYFYWYRQILGQKVEFLVSFYNNEISEKSEIFDDQFSVERPDGSNFTLKIRSTKLEDSAMYFCASRRDRNNEKLFFGSGTQLSVL.

This clone occurred once. This sequence joins TRBV2 and TRBJ2-7; TRBD2 is a possible D gene (6 bases). V was cut by 3 bases and J by 10 bases, with 19 bases left in between. Germline-derived CDR1 and CDR2 are SNHLY and FYNNEI. The CDR3 sequence is 14 residues long. The CDR3: CASSERVGGDGQYF. CDR3 DNA sequence: TGTGCCAGCAGTGAGCGAGTTGGAGGGGACGGCCAGTACTTC.

This chain connects TRBV30 to TRBJ1-1, with 7 bases identical to TRBD1. Trimming took 0 bases from V and 11 from J; bases not matched to a gene: 9. This CDR3 comprises 13 residues. Looked up from germline, CDR1 is GTSNPN and CDR2 is SVGIG (reference sequence). The CDR3 DNA follows: TGTGCCTGGAGTGTAGGGGGCCAGGGCAGTGCTTTCTTT. Translated, it gives CAWSVGGQGSAFF.

V is TRBV29-1 and J is TRBJ1-5; D is perhaps TRBD1 (6 bases). Germline CDR1 is SQVTM and CDR2 is ANQGSEA. With 7 bases removed from V and 3 bases from J, the gap between germline ends came to 13 bases. This CDR3 region has 13 residues. The CDR3 DNA reads TGCAGCGCTGGGACAAGCTTCAATCAGCCCCAGCATTTT. Amino acid sequence: CSAGTSFNQPQHF.

The chain combines TRBV11-3 with TRBJ2-5; 14 positions match TRBD2. V gave up 1 base and J gave up 5 bases; unmatched junction bases: 9. This CDR3 is 18 amino acids long. Germline V gene lookup returns CDR1 SGHNT and CDR2 YENEEA. CDR3 bases: TGTGCCAGCAGCTTAGCTACCGCGGGGACTAGCGGGGGCGAGACCCAGTACTTC. Residues: CASSLATAGTSGGETQYF.

The chain combines TRBV5-1 with TRBJ2-2; weak D call: TRBD2 (5 bases). CDR3 size: 17 residues. The V end lost 0 bases, the J end lost 5 bases, and 17 bases lay between the germline ends. The germline V gene encodes CDR1 SGHRS and CDR2 YFSETQ. CDR3 amino acids: CASSLVLQASGTGELFF. CDR3 sequence (DNA): TGCGCCAGCAGCTTGGTTTTGCAGGCCTCGGGGACCGGGGAGCTGTTTTTT. The full variable domain, its missing parts supplied by reference TRBV5-1 and TRBJ2-2, is KAGVTQTPRYLIKTRGQQVTLSCSPISGHRSVSWYQQTPGQGLQFLFEYFSETQRNKGNFPGRFSGRQFSNSRSEMNVSTLELGDSALYLCASSLVLQASGTGELFFGEGSRLTVL.

The chain uses TRBV4-1 and TRBJ1-5, with D maybe TRBD1 (5 bases). Germline V CDR1 and CDR2: MGHRA, YSYEKL. This CDR3 is 16 amino acids long. Trimming pared 0 bases from V and 6 bases from J, leaving 15 bases between. Here the CDR3 DNA reads TGCGCCAGCAGCCAAGATCGGTTGGGGGGAGGTCAGCCCCAGCATTTT. It translates to CASSQDRLGGGQPQHF.

This clone was recorded only once. This rearrangement joins TRBV5-4 to TRBJ1-1; D ambiguous. V was pared by 4 bases and J by 1 base, with 8 bases between. The length of the CDR3 is 13 residues. The germline CDR1 and CDR2 sequences are SGHNT and YYREEE (reference sequence). The CDR3 spells CASSTRENTEAFF. Written as DNA, the CDR3 is TGTGCCAGCAGCACCCGGGAGAACACTGAAGCTTTCTTT.

This sequence joins TRBV4-3 and TRBJ1-3; D is unclear. CDR3 length equals 16 residues. Germline V gives CDR1 LGHNA, CDR2 YSLEER. V was shortened by 5 bases and J by 4 bases, with 18 bases between the two germline ends. The CDR3 DNA is TGCGCCAGCAGCACAACTCCGGGTTTGCTCGGAAACACCATATATTTT. Translating it yields CASSTTPGLLGNTIYF.

The rearrangement links TRBV5-1 to TRBJ1-1; a weak D match, TRBD1 (5 bases). Trimming took off 0 bases at V and 5 bases at J, with 11 bases between the two ends. In germline, CDR1 is SGHRS, CDR2 YFSETQ. CDR3 length equals 14 residues. The CDR3 protein is CASSLGGRRTEAFF. CDR3 bases: TGCGCCAGCAGCTTGGGGGGGAGGCGTACTGAAGCTTTCTTT.

This chain links TRBV9 with TRBJ1-4; 10 positions agree with TRBD1. This CDR3 is built from 15 residues. V was clipped by 4 bases and J by 8 bases; unmatched bases: 8. Germline-derived CDR1 and CDR2 are SGDLS and YYNGEE. DNA for the CDR3: TGTGCCAGCAGCACCTCGACAGGGGGCGGGGAAAAACTGTTTTTT. Residues: CASSTSTGGGEKLFF.

The chain carries TRBV7-6 and TRBJ2-5; TRBD1 matches at 10 bases. The V gene's germline CDR1 is SGHVS and CDR2 FNYEAQ. Losses at the gene ends were 5 bases for V and 4 bases for J; bases not matched to a gene: 7. There are 15 residues in the CDR3. For the CDR3, the DNA is TGTGCCAGCAGCCCAAGACAGGGGGCGGGAGAGACCCAGTACTTC. Encoded protein: CASSPRQGAGETQYF.

About this clone: This specimen includes other DNA sequences encoding the same CDR3. The CDR3 DNA follows: TGCGCCAGCAGCTTGGACAGTCCTAACTATGGCTACACCTTC. Translating gives CASSLDSPNYGYTF. The V and J genes are TRBV5-1 and TRBJ1-2; D remains ambiguous. V lost 0 bases and J 0 bases, leaving 6 bases between the germline ends. Germline CDR1 reads SGHRS; CDR2 reads YFSETQ. This CDR3 region has 14 residues.

V gene TRBV5-4 combines with J gene TRBJ2-3; possible D gene TRBD1, 5 bases. In germline, CDR1 is SGHNT, CDR2 YYREEE (reference sequence). V lost 0 bases to trimming and J lost 4 bases, with 18 bases between them. The CDR3 has 17 residues. CDR3 amino acids: CASSLATQGDSSDTQYF. The CDR3 bases are TGTGCCAGCAGCTTGGCCACTCAGGGCGATAGTTCAGATACGCAGTATTTT.

V gene TRBV20-1 combines with J gene TRBJ1-1; D gene uncertain. V was trimmed by 3 bases and J by 0 bases, leaving 8 bases between them. The CDR3 totals 13 residues. Germline V lookup: CDR1 DFQATT, CDR2 SNEGSKA (reference sequence). Here the CDR3 reads CSASTRMNTEAFF. CDR3 bases: TGCAGTGCTAGTACCAGGATGAACACTGAAGCTTTCTTT.

The J gene is TRBJ1-2, the V gene TRBV7-9; TRBD1 matches 8 bases. V lost 4 bases to trimming and J lost 4 bases; unmatched junction nucleotides: 8. This CDR3 region has 15 residues. Per the germline V gene, CDR1 is SEHNR and CDR2 is FQNEAQ (reference sequence). This CDR3 reads CASSSTGAIPYGYTF. The DNA for the CDR3 is TGTGCCAGCAGCTCGACAGGGGCAATCCCCTATGGCTACACCTTC.

The V and J genes are TRBV29-1 and TRBJ1-2; 8 nucleotides agree with TRBD1. The CDR3 contains 14 residues. The V gene's germline CDR1 is SQVTM and CDR2 ANQGSEA. After removal of 7 bases from V and 7 bases from J, the junction contained 14 bases not matched to a gene. In nucleotides, the CDR3 is TGCAGCGCCAGTCGACAGGGGAAATCGAGTGGCTACACCTTC. It codes for CSASRQGKSSGYTF.

The count of this clone is one. The J gene is TRBJ1-2, the V gene TRBV28, with D hard to call. CDR3 length: 15 residues. Germline assignment: CDR1 MDHEN and CDR2 SYDVKM. V was pared by 7 bases and J by 0 bases, with 15 bases between. DNA of the CDR3: TGTGCCAGCAACTCTGGGGAGGCAACTAACTATGGCTACACCTTC. Its protein is CASNSGEATNYGYTF.